Reported below is one T cell receptor beta chain. The sample has other DNA sequences that encode this CDR3 too. With 3 bases removed from V and 0 bases from J, the gap between germline ends came to 12 bases. Germline V gene data show CDR1 as MGHRA and CDR2 as YSYEKL. The CDR3 consists of 15 residues. The data stem from a study of blood T cell repertoires in COVID-19. In the study overall: The analysed material was cDNA or gDNA that came from T cells, B-cell-depleted T cells, or PBMCs.

Recruitment covered 20 to 25 US areas and drew participants whose ages spanned 18 to 89 years. Some clones are missing from TCRdb's copy, which holds only in-frame ones; the method was immunoSEQ multiplex PCR. The sample consists of 400,000 to 450,000 clones, approximately 90% of them appearing once. The specimen sequenced was PBMCs or T cells enriched from blood (not recorded which). This sequence was found in a man aged 25-45 years who had recovered from COVID-19. The rearrangement uses TRBV4-1 and TRBJ2-7, with D tentatively TRBD2 (5 bases). This CDR3 reads CASSQGLASSYEQYF. DNA of the CDR3: TGCGCCAGCAGCCAGGGTTTAGCGAGCTCCTACGAGCAGTACTTC.